This T cell receptor (beta chain) originates from a study of cytomegalovirus exposure and HLA in healthy donors. Germline V CDR1 and CDR2: LNHNV, YYDKDF (reference sequence). The length of the CDR3 is 15 residues. Deletions cut 3 bases from V and 5 bases from J, with 16 bases between. PCR used 60 Vbeta primers and 13 Jbeta primers. Produced via immunoSEQ multiplex PCR; TCRdb's table is partial and in-frame only. The repertoire consists of 120,000 to 150,000 clones, with around 10% occurring once and the leading ten covering about 1.7%. The genes are TRBV15 and TRBJ2-5; a weak D match, TRBD1 (7 bases). Source material: PBMCs. This receptor was obtained from a male donor in good health and CMV-seronegative. CDR3 nucleotides: TGTGCCACCAGCAGTAGCAGGGGGGTCCAGGAGACCCAGTACTTC. Protein sequence: CATSSSRGVQETQYF.